This TCR beta chain was obtained from a study of shared clonotypes between healthy human individuals. Data came from immunoSEQ multiplex PCR; TCRdb stores just in-frame clones and leaves some out. The table lists fewer than 200,000 clones, approximately 92% of them singletons, with more than 0.06% in the top ten. There are 17 residues in the CDR3. V lost 6 bases and J 3 bases, leaving 24 bases between the germline ends. Germline V CDR1 and CDR2: SEHNR, FQNEAQ (reference sequence). This clone was seen a handful of times. The sequence came from a woman younger than 45 in good health. The specimen was naive CD4+ T cells sorted from blood. Indicated subset: CD45RA+ positively selected. The rearrangement links TRBV7-9 to TRBJ2-7; D ambiguous. The CDR3 protein is CASSKNLTASNSYEQYF. The CDR3 region has the DNA TGTGCCAGCAGTAAAAACCTAACAGCCTCTAACAGCTACGAGCAGTACTTC.